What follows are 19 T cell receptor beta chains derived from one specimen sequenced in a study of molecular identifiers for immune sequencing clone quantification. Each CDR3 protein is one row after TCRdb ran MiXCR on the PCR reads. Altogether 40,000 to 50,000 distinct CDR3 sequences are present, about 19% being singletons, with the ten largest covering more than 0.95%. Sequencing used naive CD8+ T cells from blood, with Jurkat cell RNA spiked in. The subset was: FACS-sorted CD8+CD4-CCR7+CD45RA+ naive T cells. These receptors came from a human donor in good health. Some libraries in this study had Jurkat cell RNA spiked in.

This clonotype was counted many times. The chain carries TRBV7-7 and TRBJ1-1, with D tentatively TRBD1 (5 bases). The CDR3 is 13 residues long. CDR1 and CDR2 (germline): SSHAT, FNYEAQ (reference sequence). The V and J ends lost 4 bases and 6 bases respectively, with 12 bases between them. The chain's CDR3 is CASSSNEGAEAFF. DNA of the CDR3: TGTGCCAGCAGCTCAAACGAAGGGGCTGAAGCTTTCTTT.

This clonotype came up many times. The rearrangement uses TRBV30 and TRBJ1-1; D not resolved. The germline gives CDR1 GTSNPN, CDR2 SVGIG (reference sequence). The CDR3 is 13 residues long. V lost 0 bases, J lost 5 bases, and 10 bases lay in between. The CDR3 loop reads CAWSVGVGTEAFF. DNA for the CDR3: TGTGCCTGGAGTGTAGGAGTGGGGACTGAAGCTTTCTTT. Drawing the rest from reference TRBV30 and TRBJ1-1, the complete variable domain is SQTIHQWPATLVQPVGSPLSLECTVEGTSNPNLYWYRQAAGRGLQLLFYSVGIGQISSEVPQNLSASRPQDRQFILSSKKLLLSDSGFYLCAWSVGVGTEAFFGQGTRLTVV.

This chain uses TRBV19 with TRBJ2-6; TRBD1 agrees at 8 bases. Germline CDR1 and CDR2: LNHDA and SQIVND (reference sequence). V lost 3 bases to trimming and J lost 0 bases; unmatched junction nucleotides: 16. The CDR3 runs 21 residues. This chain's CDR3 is CASSIPPDRADLSSGANVLTF. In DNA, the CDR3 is TGTGCCAGTAGTATCCCCCCGGACAGGGCCGATTTGAGCTCTGGGGCCAACGTCCTGACTTTC. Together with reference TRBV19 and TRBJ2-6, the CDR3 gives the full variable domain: DGGITQSPKYLFRKEGQNVTLSCEQNLNHDAMYWYRQDPGQGLRLIYYSQIVNDFQKGDIAEGYSVSREKKESFPLTVTSAQKNPTAFYLCASSIPPDRADLSSGANVLTFGAGSRLTVL.

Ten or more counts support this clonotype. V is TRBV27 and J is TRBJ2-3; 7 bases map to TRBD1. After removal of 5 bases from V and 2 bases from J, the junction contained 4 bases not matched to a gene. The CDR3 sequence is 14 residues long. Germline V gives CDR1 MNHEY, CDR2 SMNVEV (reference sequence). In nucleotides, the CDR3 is TGTGCCAGCAGTAAAGGGACAGACACAGATACGCAGTATTTT. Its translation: CASSKGTDTDTQYF.

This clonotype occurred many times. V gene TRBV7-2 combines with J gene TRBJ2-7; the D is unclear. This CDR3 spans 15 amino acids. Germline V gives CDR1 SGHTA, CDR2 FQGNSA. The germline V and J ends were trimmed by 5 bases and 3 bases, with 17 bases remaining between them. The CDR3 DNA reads TGTGCCAGCAGCGAGGCCCCCTTGGGGTACTACGAGCAGTACTTC. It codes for CASSEAPLGYYEQYF.

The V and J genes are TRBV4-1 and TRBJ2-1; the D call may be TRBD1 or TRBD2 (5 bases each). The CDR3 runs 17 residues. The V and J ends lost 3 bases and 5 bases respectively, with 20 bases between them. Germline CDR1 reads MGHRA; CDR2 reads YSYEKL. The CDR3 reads CASSHAGTPSINNEQFF. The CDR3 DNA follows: TGCGCCAGCAGCCACGCAGGGACCCCGTCCATTAACAATGAGCAGTTCTTC.

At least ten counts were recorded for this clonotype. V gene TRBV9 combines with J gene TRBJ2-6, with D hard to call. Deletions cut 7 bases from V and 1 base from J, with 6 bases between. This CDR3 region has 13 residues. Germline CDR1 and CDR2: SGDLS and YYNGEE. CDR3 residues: CASGRSGANVLTF. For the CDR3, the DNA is TGTGCCAGCGGTAGGTCTGGGGCCAACGTCCTGACTTTC.

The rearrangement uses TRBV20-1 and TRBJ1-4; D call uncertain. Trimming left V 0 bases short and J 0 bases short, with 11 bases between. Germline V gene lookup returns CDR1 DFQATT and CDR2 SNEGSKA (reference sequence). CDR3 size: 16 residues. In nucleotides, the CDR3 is TGCAGTGCTAGAGATCAGTCAGCAGCAACTAATGAAAAACTGTTTTTT. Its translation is CSARDQSAATNEKLFF.

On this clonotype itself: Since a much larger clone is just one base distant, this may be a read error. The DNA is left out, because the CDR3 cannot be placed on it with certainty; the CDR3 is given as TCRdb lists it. The CDR3 region is CSVGTGTGSKPFF. The chain recombines TRBV29-1 with TRBJ1-4; TRBD1, the table's D call, was not compared with the DNA. Termini included, the CDR3 measures 13 amino acids. Germline V gene sequence: CDR1 SQVTM, CDR2 ANQGSEA.

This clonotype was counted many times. CDR3 amino acids: CASSLSTFF. The CDR3 DNA follows: TGTGCCAGCAGCCTTTCAACTTTCTTT. The rearrangement joins TRBV3-2 to TRBJ1-1. TRBV3-2 is deemed a pseudogene. The CDR3 sequence is 9 residues long.

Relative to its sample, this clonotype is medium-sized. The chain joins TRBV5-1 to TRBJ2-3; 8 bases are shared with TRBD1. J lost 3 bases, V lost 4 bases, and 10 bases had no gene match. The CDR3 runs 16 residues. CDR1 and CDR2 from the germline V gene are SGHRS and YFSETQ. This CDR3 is CASSILSGGATDTQYF. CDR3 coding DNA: TGCGCCAGCAGCATTCTCTCAGGGGGCGCGACAGATACGCAGTATTTT.

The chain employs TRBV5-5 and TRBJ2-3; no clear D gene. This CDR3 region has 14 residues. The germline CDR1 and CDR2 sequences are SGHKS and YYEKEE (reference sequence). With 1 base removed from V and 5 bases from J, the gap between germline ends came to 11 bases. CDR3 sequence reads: CASSLPLDGDTQYF. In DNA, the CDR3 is TGTGCCAGCAGCTTGCCACTGGATGGAGATACGCAGTATTTT.

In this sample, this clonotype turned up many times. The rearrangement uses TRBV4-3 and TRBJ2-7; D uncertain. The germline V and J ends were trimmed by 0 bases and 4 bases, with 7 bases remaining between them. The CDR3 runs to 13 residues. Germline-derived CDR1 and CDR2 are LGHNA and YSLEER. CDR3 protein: CASSQDMGYEQYF. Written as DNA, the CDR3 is TGCGCCAGCAGCCAAGATATGGGATACGAGCAGTACTTC.

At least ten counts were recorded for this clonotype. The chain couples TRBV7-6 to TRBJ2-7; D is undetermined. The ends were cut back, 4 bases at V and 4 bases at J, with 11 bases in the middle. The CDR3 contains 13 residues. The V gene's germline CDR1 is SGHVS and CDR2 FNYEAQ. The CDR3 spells CASSSRLEYEQYF. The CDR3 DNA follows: TGTGCCAGCAGCTCGAGACTGGAGTACGAGCAGTACTTC.

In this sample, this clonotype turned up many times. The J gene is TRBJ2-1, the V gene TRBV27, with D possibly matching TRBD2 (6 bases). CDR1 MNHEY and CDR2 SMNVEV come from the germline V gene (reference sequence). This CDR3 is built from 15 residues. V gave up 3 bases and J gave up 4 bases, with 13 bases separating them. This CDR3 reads CASSFAGHMYNEQFF. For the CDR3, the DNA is TGTGCCAGCAGTTTCGCGGGGCACATGTACAATGAGCAGTTCTTC.

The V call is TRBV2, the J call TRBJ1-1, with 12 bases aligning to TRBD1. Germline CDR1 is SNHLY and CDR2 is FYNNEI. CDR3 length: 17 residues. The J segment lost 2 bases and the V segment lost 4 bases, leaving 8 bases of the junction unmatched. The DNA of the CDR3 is TGTGCCAGCAGTGGGGTCGGGACAGGGGGCATCAACACTGAAGCTTTCTTT. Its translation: CASSGVGTGGINTEAFF. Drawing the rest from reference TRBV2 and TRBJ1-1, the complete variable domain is EPEVTQTPSHQVTQMGQEVILRCVPISNHLYFYWYRQILGQKVEFLVSFYNNEISEKSEIFDDQFSVERPDGSNFTLKIRSTKLEDSAMYFCASSGVGTGGINTEAFFGQGTRLTVV.

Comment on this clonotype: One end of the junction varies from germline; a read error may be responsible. This CDR3 is CTSSSGTGATEAFF. DNA for the CDR3: TGCACCAGCAGCTCGGGGACAGGAGCCACCGAAGCTTTCTTT. V is TRBV5-1 and J is TRBJ1-1, with 8 positions matching TRBD1. The CDR3 spans 14 residues. Per the germline V gene, CDR1 is SGHRS and CDR2 is YFSETQ.

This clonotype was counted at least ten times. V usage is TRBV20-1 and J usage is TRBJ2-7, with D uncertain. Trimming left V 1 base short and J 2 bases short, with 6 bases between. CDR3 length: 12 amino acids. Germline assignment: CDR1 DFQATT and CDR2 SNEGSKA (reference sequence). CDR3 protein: CSARVGTYEQYF. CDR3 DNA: TGCAGTGCTAGAGTCGGAACCTACGAGCAGTACTTC.

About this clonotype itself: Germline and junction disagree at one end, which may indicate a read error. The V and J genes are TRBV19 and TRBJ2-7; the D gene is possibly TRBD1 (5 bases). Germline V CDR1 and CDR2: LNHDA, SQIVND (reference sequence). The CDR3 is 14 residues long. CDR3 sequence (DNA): TGTGCCAGTAGTACAGACATCAGGGCCTACGAGCAGCACTTC. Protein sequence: CASSTDIRAYEQHF.